This T cell receptor (beta chain) was documented in a study of blood T cell repertoires in COVID-19. Study-level information: Donors in the United States, Italy and Spain gave samples during acute or convalescent COVID-19. Nucleic acid was either cDNA or gDNA, and it came from T cells, B-cell-depleted T cells, or PBMCs.

In the original analysis: Amplified reference gene primers provided the basis for estimating nucleated cell counts. Method: immunoSEQ multiplex PCR; TCRdb's copy keeps in-frame clones and lacks some. Clone size and the V and J calls come from that table; the DNA yielded D and trimming. Of fewer than 400,000 clones listed, roughly 90% are singletons. As regards this clone: Other DNA sequences within the sample encode an identical CDR3.

Germline CDR1 is MNHEY and CDR2 is SMNVEV (reference sequence). The CDR3 is 13 amino acids. Trimming took off 2 bases at V and 5 bases at J, with 9 bases between the two ends. The chain links TRBV27 to TRBJ1-2; possibly TRBD1 for D (6 bases). This receptor was identified in a woman aged 25 to 39 who had been exposed to COVID-19. Material: PBMCs or T cells enriched from blood (not recorded which). The CDR3 DNA reads TGTGCCAGCAGTTTAAGTCAGGGGTATGGCTACACCTTC. Translation: CASSLSQGYGYTF.